The sequence of this T cell receptor beta chain was determined in a study of blood T cells in healthy people across ages. Whole-study results and caveats: Across samples, TCR beta diversity tracked strongly with naive T cell percentage.

Alongside a J-beta primer mix, a sample-barcoded 5' primer served in a second PCR lasting roughly 7 to 12 cycles. Each cDNA molecule, via a template-switch adaptor with 12 random nucleotides, was tagged. From the 5' RACE reads, TCRdb called clonotypes with MiXCR, one entry per CDR3 protein. This sample yields hundreds of thousands of distinct CDR3 sequences, of which 58% are seen a single time; 30% to 45% belongs to the top ten. CDR1 is SGHTS, CDR2 YDEGEE, per germline. The CDR3 spans 15 residues. Trimming cost V 3 bases and J 1 base, with 12 bases left between them. At least 6.5 million PBMCs were isolated per sample. As regards this clonotype: Its antigen remains unidentified.

Sequenced: blood. The genes are TRBV5-8 and TRBJ2-3; TRBD2 is a possible D gene (6 bases). The source is a man between 60 and 70 years old in good health. The CDR3, as DNA: TGTGCCAGCAGCTATGGGACTTGGGGCACAGATACGCAGTATTTT. Translated, it gives CASSYGTWGTDTQYF.